Listed here is a single T cell receptor beta chain. Antigen specificity is unknown. Germline V gives CDR1 SNHLY, CDR2 FYNNEI. This CDR3 comprises 13 residues. V gave up 7 bases and J gave up 6 bases; unmatched junction bases: 5. 60 Vbeta and 13 Jbeta primers were used in PCR. The method was immunoSEQ multiplex PCR; TCRdb's version includes in-frame clones alone and lacks a portion of them. The data show roughly 130,000 clones, with more than 80% seen just once and 1% held by the top ten. The data are from a study of cytomegalovirus exposure and HLA in healthy donors. Findings of the study overall: Solely CMV serostatus was available to characterize immune exposure. TCR beta V- and J-gene trimming was later associated with a missense DCLRE1C variant. Relative to the approximately 680-donor mean, N-insertions were reportedly fewer in an Asian-associated ancestry cluster in a later analysis. Data from an earlier analysis indicated that most TCR beta V segments were productive either about 87% or about 30% of the time.

This sequence originates from a man in his forties or fifties in good health and CMV-seronegative. Sequencing was performed on PBMCs. The V call is TRBV2, the J call TRBJ2-1, with 8 bases identical to TRBD2. This CDR3 is CASKREIGNEQFF. The CDR3 coding sequence is TGTGCCAGCAAGCGGGAGATCGGCAATGAGCAGTTCTTC.